The source of this T cell receptor beta chain is a study of shared clonotypes between healthy human individuals. Sequencing was performed with immunoSEQ multiplex PCR; in TCRdb, only in-frame clones are kept and a portion is missing. The repertoire holds 2,100,000 or so clones, approximately 96% seen once, with less than 0.15% in the top ten. Germline loops: CDR1 MGHRA, CDR2 YSYEKL. Unmatched junction bases numbered 6, after V lost 1 base and J lost 6 bases. The CDR3 loop spans 16 amino acids. The chain is built from TRBV4-1 and TRBJ1-4, with 9 positions matching TRBD1. The sequence came from a man in his late teens or twenties in good health. The material sequenced was naive CD4+ T cells sorted from blood. The subset denotes: CD45RA+ positively selected. The CDR3 here is CASSQAAGDRDEKLFF. CDR3 in DNA: TGCGCCAGCAGCCAAGCTGCAGGGGACAGGGATGAAAAACTGTTTTTT.